Listed below are T cell receptor beta chains from one sample, sequenced in a study of cytomegalovirus exposure and HLA in healthy donors. The assay was immunoSEQ multiplex PCR, and TCRdb's table has in-frame clones only and misses some. This table has 110,000 to 150,000 clones, about four fifths appearing once. The specimen sequenced was PBMCs. These receptors all come from a man in his forties in good health and CMV-seronegative. CDR3s include the opening cysteine and the closing phenylalanine or tryptophan. D genes are given only for firm matches. For some rows the clone size is stated as once, few or many, or as a class when expanded; others skip it.

v_gene: TRBV14
j_gene: TRBJ1-1
abundance: NA
d_gene: NA
CDR3nt: TGTGCCAGCAGCCAAGAAAGGGCGACAGACACTGAAGCTTTCTTT
CDR3aa: CASSQERATDTEAFF

v_gene: TRBV5-1
j_gene: TRBJ1-3
abundance: NA
d_gene: NA
CDR3nt: TGCGCCAGCAGCTTGGACGTGGGGAGGTCTGGAAACACCATATATTTT
CDR3aa: CASSLDVGRSGNTIYF

v_gene: TRBV9
j_gene: TRBJ1-4
abundance: NA
d_gene: NA
CDR3nt: TGTGCCAGCAGCGTAGAGGGGTTTCGGAATGAAAAACTGTTTTTT
CDR3aa: CASSVEGFRNEKLFF

v_gene: TRBV11-3
j_gene: TRBJ2-7
abundance: once
d_gene: NA
CDR3nt: TGTGCCAGCAGCTTAGTTTTCGTGTCCTACGAGCAGTACTTC
CDR3aa: CASSLVFVSYEQYF

v_gene: TRBV7-9
j_gene: TRBJ2-1
abundance: NA
d_gene: TRBD2
CDR3nt: TGTGCCAGCAGCTTATGGGGCGGGGGGGCCTACAATGAGCAGTTCTTC
CDR3aa: CASSLWGGGAYNEQFF

v_gene: TRBV6-4
j_gene: TRBJ1-1
abundance: NA
d_gene: NA
CDR3nt: TGTGCCAGCAGTGACTCGGGGACACCCCGCCGGATGGCTTTCTTT
CDR3aa: CASSDSGTPRRMAFF

v_gene: TRBV29-1
j_gene: TRBJ2-7
abundance: once
d_gene: NA
CDR3nt: TGCAGCGTAAGGGAGATCTCCTACGAGCAGTACTTC
CDR3aa: CSVREISYEQYF

v_gene: TRBV19
j_gene: TRBJ2-7
abundance: few
d_gene: TRBD2
CDR3nt: TGTGCCAGTAGTATAGCGGGGGGGCGCGAGCAGTACTTC
CDR3aa: CASSIAGGREQYF

v_gene: TRBV29-1
j_gene: TRBJ1-1
abundance: NA
d_gene: TRBD1
CDR3nt: TGCAGCGGGGACAGGGGGAACACTGAAGCTTTCTTT
CDR3aa: CSGDRGNTEAFF

v_gene: TRBV2
j_gene: TRBJ2-5
abundance: NA
d_gene: NA
CDR3nt: TGTGCCAGCAGCAAAGCGCGGGGGCTAACAGAGACCCAGTACTTC
CDR3aa: CASSKARGLTETQYF